The rows below give T cell receptor beta chains drawn from one sample of a study of PD-L1 blockade in urothelial cancer. The repertoire was sequenced with immunoSEQ multiplex PCR; TCRdb's copy has only in-frame clones and lacks some. The sample has about 100,000 clones, around 90% seen once; the top ten hold 0.7% to 0.95%. Source: PBMCs, taken around atezolizumab (anti-PD-L1) treatment. The receptors come from a woman over 75 with urothelial cancer. CDR3s include the opening cysteine and the closing phenylalanine or tryptophan. A D gene is named only where the DNA matches it firmly. The listing skips clone size in some rows; elsewhere it reads once, few, many or a size class.

v_call	d_call	j_call	clone_size	cdr3_nt	cdr3_aa
TRBV19	NA	TRBJ1-5	NA	TGTGCCAGTCAACCTGGGACTTACAATCAGCCCCAGCATTTT	CASQPGTYNQPQHF
TRBV6-5	TRBD1	TRBJ1-5	NA	TGTGCCAGCAGTTCAACAGGGGTTAAGCAGCCCCAGCATTTT	CASSSTGVKQPQHF
TRBV9	NA	TRBJ1-1	NA	TGTGCCAGCAGCGTAAAATCTAGGAGTGATGAAGCTTTCTTT	CASSVKSRSDEAFF
TRBV18	TRBD1	TRBJ1-2	medium-sized	TGTGCCAGCTCCTTTGACGACAGGGGGCGTGCTCCTGGCTACACCTTC	CASSFDDRGRAPGYTF
TRBV19	NA	TRBJ1-5	once	TGTGCCAGTACCCCCGAGAGGGCCAGTCCAAATCAGCCCCAGCATTTT	CASTPERASPNQPQHF
TRBV7-9	TRBD1	TRBJ2-5	NA	TGTGCCAGCAGCCGCACCGGGACAGGGGGCGCATACCAAGAGACCCAGTACTTC	CASSRTGTGGAYQETQYF
TRBV5-6	TRBD1	TRBJ2-1	NA	TGTGCCAGCAGCTTGACAGGGGCGGGCTCCTACAATGAGCAGTTCTTC	CASSLTGAGSYNEQFF
TRBV5-4	NA	TRBJ2-3	NA	TGTGCCAGCAGCTCGACTGGCACAGATACGCAGTATTTT	CASSSTGTDTQYF
TRBV5-4	TRBD1	TRBJ1-1	NA	TGTGCCAGCAGCCTTCGACAGGGGTTGGGGACTGAAGCTTTCTTT	CASSLRQGLGTEAFF
TRBV29-1	TRBD2	TRBJ2-3	NA	TGCAGCGCACTAGCGGGAGACTCAGATACGCAGTATTTT	CSALAGDSDTQYF
TRBV19	NA	TRBJ1-4	NA	TGTGCCAGTAGCCCGACAGGAAGAGATGAAAAACTGTTTTTT	CASSPTGRDEKLFF
TRBV27	TRBD1	TRBJ1-2	NA	TGTGCCAGCAGTCTGACCCGACAGGGGACAGGTCCCTATGGCTACACCTTC	CASSLTRQGTGPYGYTF
TRBV12-5	TRBD1	TRBJ1-2	NA	TGTGCTAGTGGTTTGGGACAGGGTAACTATGGCTACACCTTC	CASGLGQGNYGYTF
TRBV6-5	TRBD2	TRBJ2-7	once	TGTGCCAGCAGTTACGGGACTAGCGGGCCCCTCGGGGAGCAGTACTTC	CASSYGTSGPLGEQYF
TRBV27	TRBD1	TRBJ2-7	NA	TGTGCCAGCAGTCCGCGACAGGGTTCCTACGAGCAGTACTTC	CASSPRQGSYEQYF
TRBV7-3	NA	TRBJ2-1	NA	TGTGCCAGCAGCTTAAATCGTCTCAGCGGACGCTCCTACAATGAGCAGTTCTTC	CASSLNRLSGRSYNEQFF
TRBV5-4	NA	TRBJ2-2	NA	TGTGCCAGCAGCTTGAGCGCCGCGAACACCGGGGAGCTGTTTTTT	CASSLSAANTGELFF
TRBV18	TRBD2	TRBJ2-2	NA	TGTGCCAGCTCACCGGGGACTAGCGGCACCGGGGAGCTGTTTTTT	CASSPGTSGTGELFF
TRBV18	NA	TRBJ2-7	NA	TGTGCCAGCTCACCATATTCGGGCTACGAGCAGTACTTC	CASSPYSGYEQYF
TRBV6-5	NA	TRBJ1-5	NA	TGTGCCAGCAGTTCTCAAGGGACATCAATCAATCAGCCCCAGCATTTT	CASSSQGTSINQPQHF
TRBV19	TRBD1	TRBJ1-2	NA	TGTGCCAGTAGAGGGACAGGAGCTAACTATGGCTACACCTTC	CASRGTGANYGYTF
TRBV6-5	NA	TRBJ2-2	NA	TGTGCCAGCAGTTACTCCAGGGGTTACACCGGGGAGCTGTTTTTT	CASSYSRGYTGELFF
TRBV5-1	NA	TRBJ2-1	few	TGCGCCAGCAGCGCGCAGGGGATCTACAATGAGCAGTTCTTC	CASSAQGIYNEQFF
TRBV27	NA	TRBJ2-1	NA	TGTGCCAGCAGGGGCGCCGGGACTCTCTACAATGAGCAGTTCTTC	CASRGAGTLYNEQFF
TRBV19	NA	TRBJ2-1	NA	TGTGCCAGTAGGCCGGAGCGGGTCCACAATGAGCAGTTCTTC	CASRPERVHNEQFF
TRBV29-1	TRBD1	TRBJ1-5	NA	TGCAGCGTTAGAGAAGGACCAGGGGGCAGCAATCAGCCCCAGCATTTT	CSVREGPGGSNQPQHF
TRBV11-2	TRBD2	TRBJ2-2	NA	TGTGCCAGCAGACGTACTAGCGGGAGGGCCAACACCGGGGAGCTGTTTTTT	CASRRTSGRANTGELFF
TRBV30	TRBD2	TRBJ2-1	NA	TGTGCCTGGAGTGTACTAGCGGGGAGATACAATGAGCAGTTCTTC	CAWSVLAGRYNEQFF
TRBV6-5	TRBD2	TRBJ2-7	NA	TGTGCCAGCAGACTTCTGGGGGGGTCGTACGAGCAGTACTTC	CASRLLGGSYEQYF
TRBV19	TRBD2	TRBJ2-1	NA	TGTGCCAGTAGTATAACCCCGACGGGGGGCAATGAGCAGTTCTTC	CASSITPTGGNEQFF
TRBV7-3	TRBD1	TRBJ1-1	NA	TGTGCCAGCAGCTTATATGGGGGACAGGGGAACACTGAAGCTTTCTTT	CASSLYGGQGNTEAFF
TRBV28	NA	TRBJ2-6	NA	TGTGCCAGCAGGAACAACGACAGAGGGGGAATCTCTGGGGCCAACGTCCTGACTTTC	CASRNNDRGGISGANVLTF
TRBV27	NA	TRBJ1-5	NA	TGTGCCAGCAGTTGGGGCTTCGGTCAGCCCCAGCATTTT	CASSWGFGQPQHF
TRBV5-1	TRBD1	TRBJ1-2	NA	TGCGCCAGCAGCTCCGGGACAGGGGGCGAAAGCTACACCTTC	CASSSGTGGESYTF
TRBV9	TRBD1	TRBJ1-3	NA	TGTGCCAGCAGCGGATTACAGGGGGTCGGAGGAAACACCATATATTTT	CASSGLQGVGGNTIYF
TRBV10-3	TRBD2	TRBJ2-7	NA	TGTGCCATCAGTGCTGGGGCGGGAGGGGCCCCGAACGAGCAGTACTTC	CAISAGAGGAPNEQYF
TRBV29-1	TRBD2	TRBJ2-3	NA	TGCAGCGCTGCCTCCGGGACTAGCCTCACAGATACGCAGTATTTT	CSAASGTSLTDTQYF
TRBV5-4	TRBD2	TRBJ2-7	NA	TGTGCCAGCAGCACTGGTAGCGGGAGCTGGGCCTACGAGCAGTACTTC	CASSTGSGSWAYEQYF
TRBV19	TRBD2	TRBJ2-3	NA	TGTGCCAGTAGTCGCCTAGCGGGAGGGAACACAGATACGCAGTATTTT	CASSRLAGGNTDTQYF
TRBV6-1	TRBD1	TRBJ2-7	NA	TGTGCCACTCAACGACAGGGAGCCTACGAGCAGTACTTC	CATQRQGAYEQYF
TRBV27	NA	TRBJ2-1	NA	TGTGCCAGCAGCCTCTGGGGGGTTTCCTACAATGAGCAGTTCTTC	CASSLWGVSYNEQFF
TRBV15	TRBD1	TRBJ2-7	NA	TGTGCCACCAGCAGAGATTGGAGACAATCTGGGCAGGGGGCAAAGCAGTACTTC	CATSRDWRQSGQGAKQYF
TRBV30	TRBD1	TRBJ1-4	NA	TGTGCCTGGAGTGTAGTGGACAGGGGGATCGAAAATGAAAAACTGTTTTTT	CAWSVVDRGIENEKLFF
TRBV27	NA	TRBJ1-1	NA	TGTGCCAGCAGTTTAGTAGGGAGCCCTGAAGCTTTCTTT	CASSLVGSPEAFF
TRBV14	NA	TRBJ2-1	once	TGTGCCAGCAGCGTCCATACTACGGGGGAGCAGTTCTTC	CASSVHTTGEQFF
TRBV5-6	NA	TRBJ2-1	NA	TGTGCCAGCAGCCCTCAAGCGCAGCCCTACAATGAGCAGTTCTTC	CASSPQAQPYNEQFF